A single sample gave rise to the 28 T cell receptor beta chains below, sequenced in a study of early T cells in non-severe SARS-CoV-2 infection. TCRdb reprocessed the 5' RACE reads via MiXCR and lists one record per CDR3 protein. The sample has about 55,000 distinct CDR3 sequences; 14% to 15% are singletons. The sequences come from whole blood, collected at baseline. These TCRs come from an adult who was a healthcare worker with PCR-confirmed SARS-CoV-2 infection or an uninfected control (not recorded which).

This clonotype has only a few counts. The chain joins TRBV28 to TRBJ2-2; 9 bases agree with TRBD2. J gave up 3 bases and V 4 bases, and 12 bases lay outside the gene matches. Germline V gives CDR1 MDHEN, CDR2 SYDVKM. This CDR3 spans 18 amino acids. The CDR3 bases are TGTGCCAGCAGTTCGCCGGAGGTAGCGGGGGCCGACACCGGGGAGCTGTTTTTT. Translating it yields CASSSPEVAGADTGELFF.

Details on this clonotype: At one boundary the junction diverges from the germline segment, which might be a read error. The genes are TRBV29-1 and TRBJ1-1; 11 positions match TRBD1. The CDR3 sequence is 12 residues long. Germline CDR1 reads SQVTM; CDR2 reads ANQGSEA. The CDR3 reads CSVEGTGGKAFF. In DNA form, the CDR3 reads TGCAGCGTGGAAGGGACAGGGGGAAAAGCTTTCTTT.

This clonotype was observed a handful of times. The chain links TRBV7-8 to TRBJ1-1, with D maybe TRBD1 (5 bases). Germline V CDR1 and CDR2: SGHVS, FQNEAQ. The CDR3 spans 13 residues. The V end lost 3 bases, the J end lost 8 bases, and 13 bases lay between the germline ends. The CDR3 nucleotides read TGTGCCAGCAGCTTCGGGGCCGTGTGGGAAGCTTTCTTT. Protein: CASSFGAVWEAFF.

Ten or more counts support this clonotype. V and J are TRBV28 and TRBJ1-2; tentative D call: TRBD1 (5 bases). CDR3 length: 14 amino acids. The V end was cut by 5 bases, the J end by 0 bases, with 10 bases between. The germline CDR1 and CDR2 sequences are MDHEN and SYDVKM. CDR3 sequence reads: CASSLGTTNYGYTF. DNA for the CDR3: TGTGCCAGCAGTCTGGGGACCACTAACTATGGCTACACCTTC.

The table lists this clonotype with a few counts. The V and J genes are TRBV6-4 and TRBJ2-7, with D possibly being TRBD1 (6 bases). This CDR3 comprises 10 residues. With 9 bases removed from V and 3 bases from J, the gap between germline ends came to 6 bases. In germline, CDR1 is MRHNA, CDR2 SNTAGT. The CDR3 sequence: CARTGYEQYF. For the CDR3, the DNA is TGTGCCAGGACAGGCTACGAGCAGTACTTC.

This clonotype was picked up many times. The V and J genes are TRBV6-1 and TRBJ2-7, with 9 bases aligning to TRBD2. This CDR3 contains 13 residues. V shed 6 bases, J shed 5 bases, and the junction held 5 bases outside the gene matches. Germline CDR1 reads MNHNS; CDR2 reads SASEGT. The CDR3 DNA is TGTGCCAGCAGCGGACTAGCGAGAAACGAGCAGTACTTC. It encodes CASSGLARNEQYF.

This rearrangement joins TRBV10-2 to TRBJ2-3, with D hard to call. The CDR3 loop spans 14 amino acids. The germline V gene has CDR1 WSHSY and CDR2 SAAADI. Trimming stripped 3 bases from V and 3 bases from J, with 10 bases between. In DNA, the CDR3 is TGCGCCAGCAGTGAAGGCTATGGGACAGATACGCAGTATTTT. It yields the protein CASSEGYGTDTQYF.

V and J are TRBV12-3 or TRBV12-4 and TRBJ1-4; D unresolved. Trimming took off 6 bases at V and 5 bases at J, with 7 bases between the two ends. The CDR3 covers 12 residues. CDR3 residues: CASSLRNEKLFF. CDR3 coding DNA: TGTGCCAGCAGCCTCAGGAATGAAAAACTGTTTTTT.

This clonotype was recorded many times. V is TRBV3-1 and J is TRBJ1-5; D is ambiguous. Per the germline V gene, CDR1 is LGHDT and CDR2 is YNNKEL (reference sequence). The CDR3 extends over 17 amino acids. Between the trimmed V and J ends, which lost 0 bases and 4 bases, there was a span of 16 bases. The CDR3 DNA follows: TGTGCCAGCAGCCAAGACCTCAGCGGGGTACGAAATCAGCCCCAGCATTTT. Translating it yields CASSQDLSGVRNQPQHF.

This chain joins TRBV12-3 or TRBV12-4 and TRBJ2-7; D is perhaps TRBD1 or TRBD2 (6 bases each). Between the trimmed V and J ends, which lost 3 bases and 3 bases, there was a span of 15 bases. The CDR3 covers 15 residues. The CDR3 DNA reads TGTGCCAGCAGTTTGGGGGGCTTTGCACTCTACGAGCAGTACTTC. Translation gives CASSLGGFALYEQYF.

This clonotype has a count of ten or more. The DNA of the CDR3 is TGCAGCGTGGGACTAACAGGGAGAAGTGGAAACACCATATATTTT. This translates into CSVGLTGRSGNTIYF. V gene TRBV29-1 combines with J gene TRBJ1-3, with a possible D match to TRBD1 (6 bases). Germline V CDR1 and CDR2: SQVTM, ANQGSEA. The CDR3 loop spans 15 amino acids. Trimming pared 6 bases from V and 3 bases from J, leaving 18 bases between.

This clonotype was seen more than once but under ten times. This sequence joins TRBV29-1 and TRBJ2-4; D possibly matches TRBD1 or TRBD2 (5 bases each). Germline assignment: CDR1 SQVTM and CDR2 ANQGSEA. This CDR3 is built from 15 residues. V lost 3 bases and J 3 bases, leaving 15 bases between the germline ends. The CDR3 nucleotides read TGCAGCGTTGAGGGACCTCTAACCCACAAAAACATTCAGTACTTC. This codes for CSVEGPLTHKNIQYF.

This clonotype was seen at least ten times. This chain joins TRBV7-9 and TRBJ2-5; no firm D call. The CDR3 runs 13 residues. The germline gives CDR1 SEHNR, CDR2 FQNEAQ (reference sequence). Between the trimmed V and J ends, which lost 2 bases and 2 bases, there was a span of 6 bases. Written as DNA, the CDR3 is TGTGCCAGCAGCTTAAATAATCAAGAGACCCAGTACTTC. It encodes CASSLNNQETQYF.

J is TRBJ2-4 and V is TRBV18, with no clear D. Trimming removed 5 bases at V and 0 bases at J, with 8 bases between. This CDR3 has 14 amino acids. Germline CDR1 is KGHSH and CDR2 is LQKENI. In DNA, the CDR3 is TGTGCCAGCTCATGGAACTTAGCCAAAAACATTCAGTACTTC. Translated, it gives CASSWNLAKNIQYF.

This sequence joins TRBV5-1 and TRBJ2-2; 9 nucleotides line up with TRBD1. Germline values: CDR1 SGHRS, CDR2 YFSETQ. This CDR3 is built from 15 residues. With V trimmed by 6 bases and J by 3 bases, 6 bases remained unmatched. The CDR3 protein is CASTQTGGYTGELFF. The CDR3 DNA follows: TGCGCCAGCACCCAGACAGGGGGATACACCGGGGAGCTGTTTTTT.

This clonotype was counted between two and nine times. The rearrangement uses TRBV9 and TRBJ1-2, with 9 bases identical to TRBD1. CDR3 size: 13 residues. J was trimmed by 8 bases and V by 0 bases; bases with no gene match: 2. Germline V lookup: CDR1 SGDLS, CDR2 YYNGEE. The CDR3 region has the DNA TGTGCCAGCAGCGTAGACAGGGGGCTCGGCTACACCTTC. As protein: CASSVDRGLGYTF.

The chain has TRBV5-1 and TRBJ2-2; no reliable D call. Germline CDR1 reads SGHRS; CDR2 reads YFSETQ. Between the trimmed V and J ends, which lost 4 bases and 6 bases, there was a span of 10 bases. The CDR3 covers 13 residues. For the CDR3, the DNA is TGCGCCAGCAGCCCCACTCCATCCGGGGAGCTGTTTTTT. Encoded protein: CASSPTPSGELFF.

This clonotype was observed at least ten times. The V gene is TRBV29-1, the J gene TRBJ2-2, with D maybe TRBD2 (5 bases). The CDR3 runs 13 residues. Looked up from germline, CDR1 is SQVTM and CDR2 is ANQGSEA. V was clipped by 3 bases and J by 7 bases, with 12 bases between them. CDR3 amino acids: CSVDGVPGGELFF. The CDR3 region has the DNA TGCAGCGTTGACGGGGTCCCTGGCGGGGAGCTGTTTTTT.

This clonotype occurred a few times. V usage is TRBV28 and J usage is TRBJ1-5; no clear D gene. The ends were cut back, 6 bases at V and 6 bases at J, with 15 bases in the middle. From germline, CDR1 is MDHEN and CDR2 SYDVKM. The CDR3 contains 14 residues. The CDR3 reads CASRPTNGVQPQHF. The CDR3 nucleotides are TGTGCCAGCAGGCCCACGAACGGGGTTCAGCCCCAGCATTTT.

The rearrangement links TRBV6-4 to TRBJ1-5; D is undetermined. This CDR3 has 13 residues. Germline-derived CDR1 and CDR2 are MRHNA and SNTAGT. The V gene lost 4 bases and the J gene lost 1 base, with 5 bases spanning the gap. In nucleotides, the CDR3 is TGTGCCAGCAGTGTGGACAGCAATCAGCCCCAGCATTTT. It codes for CASSVDSNQPQHF.

The chain is built from TRBV2 and TRBJ2-1, with TRBD1 matching over 10 bases. Germline CDR1 SNHLY, CDR2 FYNNEI. The CDR3 totals 13 residues. V lost 6 bases, J lost 8 bases, and 4 bases stayed unmatched. The CDR3 coding sequence is TGTGCCAGCAGAGGACAGGGGGTCGATGAGCAGTTCTTC. It specifies CASRGQGVDEQFF.

This clonotype was seen a few times. The chain is built from TRBV7-2 and TRBJ2-2; D ambiguous. Germline CDR1 reads SGHTA; CDR2 reads FQGNSA. The V and J ends lost 2 bases and 0 bases respectively, with 4 bases between them. The CDR3 consists of 14 residues. CDR3 residues: CASSLQANTGELFF. The DNA of the CDR3 is TGTGCCAGCAGCTTACAAGCGAACACCGGGGAGCTGTTTTTT.

The chain has TRBV18 and TRBJ2-5; D possibly uses TRBD1 or TRBD2 (5 bases each). With 1 base removed from V and 2 bases from J, the gap between germline ends came to 17 bases. Germline lookup yields CDR1 KGHSH and CDR2 LQKENI. The length of the CDR3 is 17 residues. Here the CDR3 reads CASSPRGRQGKQETQYF. For the CDR3, the DNA is TGTGCCAGCTCACCACGGGGACGACAAGGGAAACAAGAGACCCAGTACTTC.

This clonotype has just a few counts. The chain has TRBV20-1 and TRBJ1-3; 7 positions agree with TRBD1. The germline CDR1 and CDR2 sequences are DFQATT and SNEGSKA (reference sequence). The V segment lost 0 bases and the J segment 4 bases; nucleotides outside the gene matches: 6. The CDR3 loop spans 15 amino acids. As DNA, the CDR3 is TGCAGTGCTAGAGAGGGAGGGGGCGCAGGAAACACCATATATTTT. This translates into CSAREGGGAGNTIYF.

This clonotype occurred a few times. The junction departs from the called germline gene at one end, perhaps through a read error. This chain uses TRBV28 with TRBJ2-3; no clear D. Germline loops: CDR1 MDHEN, CDR2 SYDVKM. This CDR3 is 11 amino acids long. For the CDR3, the DNA is TGTGCCAGCAGTCGACTTGGGGTCGCCCTTTTT. It encodes CASSRLGVALF.

This clonotype was found a few times. The V call is TRBV12-3 or TRBV12-4, the J call TRBJ2-2; D gene ambiguous. V shed 2 bases and J shed 13 bases, with 14 bases lying between them. This CDR3 comprises 13 residues. The CDR3 bases are TGTGCCAGCAGTTTAACGGCACCTGAGCTGCTGTTTTTT. It is translated as CASSLTAPELLFF.

This chain uses TRBV2 with TRBJ2-3; no definite D call. CDR3 length equals 13 residues. With 1 base removed from V and 1 base from J, the gap between germline ends came to 3 bases. The germline gives CDR1 SNHLY, CDR2 FYNNEI. The CDR3 here is CASSEEGTDTQYF. The CDR3 DNA sequence: TGTGCCAGCAGTGAAGAGGGCACAGATACGCAGTATTTT. Full variable domain (remainder filled in from reference TRBV2 and TRBJ2-3): EPEVTQTPSHQVTQMGQEVILRCVPISNHLYFYWYRQILGQKVEFLVSFYNNEISEKSEIFDDQFSVERPDGSNFTLKIRSTKLEDSAMYFCASSEEGTDTQYFGPGTRLTVL.

This clonotype was seen repeatedly, ten times or more. This chain uses TRBV6-6 with TRBJ2-7; the D is unclear. The CDR3 is 13 amino acids. Trimming removed 4 bases at V and 1 base at J, with 8 bases between. Germline lookup yields CDR1 MNHNY and CDR2 SVGAGI (reference sequence). For the CDR3, the DNA is TGTGCCAGCAGTTTCGGCTTATCCTACGAGCAGTACTTC. Translating it yields CASSFGLSYEQYF.